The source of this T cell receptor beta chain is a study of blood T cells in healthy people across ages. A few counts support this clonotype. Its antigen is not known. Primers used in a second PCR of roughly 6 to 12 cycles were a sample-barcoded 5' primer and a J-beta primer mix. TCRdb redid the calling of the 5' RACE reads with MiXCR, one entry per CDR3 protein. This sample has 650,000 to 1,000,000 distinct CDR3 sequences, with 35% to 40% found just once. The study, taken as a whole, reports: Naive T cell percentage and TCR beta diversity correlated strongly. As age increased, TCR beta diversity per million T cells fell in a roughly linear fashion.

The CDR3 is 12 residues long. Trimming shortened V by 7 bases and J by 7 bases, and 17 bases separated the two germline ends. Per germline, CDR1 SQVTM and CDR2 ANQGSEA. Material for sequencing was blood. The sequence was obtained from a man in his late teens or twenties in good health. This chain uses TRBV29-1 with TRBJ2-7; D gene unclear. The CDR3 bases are TGCAGCGCCGGTCTAGTCTACAATGAGCAGTACTTC. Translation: CSAGLVYNEQYF.